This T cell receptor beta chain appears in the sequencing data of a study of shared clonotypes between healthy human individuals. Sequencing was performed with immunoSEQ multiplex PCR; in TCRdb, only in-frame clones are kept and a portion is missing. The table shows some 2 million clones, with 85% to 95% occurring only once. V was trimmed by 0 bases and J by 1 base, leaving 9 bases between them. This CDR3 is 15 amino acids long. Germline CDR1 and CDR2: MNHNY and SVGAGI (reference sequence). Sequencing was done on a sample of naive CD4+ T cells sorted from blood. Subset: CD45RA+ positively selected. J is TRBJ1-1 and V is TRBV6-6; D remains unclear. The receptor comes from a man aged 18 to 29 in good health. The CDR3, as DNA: TGTGCCAGCAGTTACTCGCTAGGGTCGAACACTGAAGCTTTCTTT. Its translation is CASSYSLGSNTEAFF.